These T cell receptor beta chains were read from a single sample in a study of vaccination effects on CD4 cells after COVID-19. Produced via immunoSEQ multiplex PCR; TCRdb's table is partial and in-frame only. In the table there are over 55,000 clones, roughly 80% of which are singletons. No antigen has been identified for these receptors. The sample here was CD4+ T cells from PBMCs cultured with HCoV-229E spike peptides, taken before COVID-19 vaccination. These receptors all stem from a human donor who received a COVID-19 vaccine. The CDR3 runs from the conserved cysteine through the conserved F or W. Each record gives: clone size, V gene, J gene, D gene, CDR3 protein, CDR3 DNA. A D gene is named only where the DNA matches it firmly. Clone size is given for some rows only: seen once, a few or many times, or a class if the clone is expanded.

abundance: NA; v_gene: TRBV18; j_gene: TRBJ2-3; d_gene: TRBD1; CDR3aa: CASSPRQGPDTQYF; CDR3nt: TGTGCCAGCTCACCTAGACAGGGCCCAGATACGCAGTATTTT
abundance: few; v_gene: TRBV7-2; j_gene: TRBJ2-4; d_gene: NA; CDR3aa: CASSLAGFDIQYF; CDR3nt: TGTGCCAGCAGCTTAGCAGGGTTCGACATTCAGTACTTC
abundance: NA; v_gene: TRBV19; j_gene: TRBJ1-5; d_gene: NA; CDR3aa: CASSKPGGGKNQPQHF; CDR3nt: TGTGCCAGTAGTAAGCCGGGCGGCGGGAAGAATCAGCCCCAGCATTTT
abundance: few; v_gene: TRBV6-6; j_gene: TRBJ1-1; d_gene: TRBD1; CDR3aa: CASSHDRAKMNTEAFF; CDR3nt: TGTGCCAGCAGCCACGACAGGGCTAAAATGAACACTGAAGCTTTCTTT
abundance: once; v_gene: TRBV2; j_gene: TRBJ1-4; d_gene: TRBD1; CDR3aa: CASSEGGTGGEKLFF; CDR3nt: TGTGCCAGCAGCGAAGGCGGGACAGGGGGCGAAAAACTGTTTTTT
abundance: NA; v_gene: TRBV7-3; j_gene: TRBJ2-1; d_gene: NA; CDR3aa: CASSLFRSSYNEQFF; CDR3nt: TGTGCCAGCAGCTTATTCCGGAGCTCCTACAATGAGCAGTTCTTC
abundance: NA; v_gene: TRBV5-6; j_gene: TRBJ1-1; d_gene: NA; CDR3aa: CASSLVSKAYTEAFF; CDR3nt: TGTGCCAGCAGCTTGGTCTCAAAGGCGTATACTGAAGCTTTCTTT
abundance: NA; v_gene: TRBV5-1; j_gene: TRBJ1-6; d_gene: NA; CDR3aa: CASSLSSSRAGGNSPLHF; CDR3nt: TGCGCCAGCAGCTTATCTTCGTCTCGGGCTGGGGGAAATTCACCCCTCCACTTT
abundance: NA; v_gene: TRBV24-1; j_gene: TRBJ2-5; d_gene: TRBD1; CDR3aa: CATSDRGQGYQETQYF; CDR3nt: TGTGCCACCAGTGACCGGGGACAGGGATACCAAGAGACCCAGTACTTC
abundance: few; v_gene: TRBV5-1; j_gene: TRBJ1-5; d_gene: TRBD1; CDR3aa: CASSLLQGPNQPQHF; CDR3nt: TGCGCCAGCAGCTTGTTACAGGGGCCTAATCAGCCCCAGCATTTT
abundance: few; v_gene: TRBV29-1; j_gene: TRBJ1-1; d_gene: TRBD1; CDR3aa: CSVARGQGNTEAFF; CDR3nt: TGCAGCGTTGCAAGGGGACAGGGGAACACTGAAGCTTTCTTT
abundance: once; v_gene: TRBV6-1; j_gene: TRBJ2-1; d_gene: NA; CDR3aa: CASSEAHGQTIYNEQFF; CDR3nt: TGTGCCAGCAGTGAAGCACATGGACAGACTATCTACAATGAGCAGTTCTTC
abundance: few; v_gene: TRBV10-3; j_gene: TRBJ1-5; d_gene: NA; CDR3aa: CAISLGQNQPQHF; CDR3nt: TGTGCCATCAGTCTCGGACAGAATCAGCCCCAGCATTTT
abundance: NA; v_gene: TRBV9; j_gene: TRBJ1-2; d_gene: TRBD1; CDR3aa: CASSSDRAYGYTF; CDR3nt: TGTGCCAGCAGCTCGGACAGGGCTTATGGCTACACCTTC
abundance: NA; v_gene: TRBV18; j_gene: TRBJ2-5; d_gene: TRBD2; CDR3aa: CASSRGLSQETQYF; CDR3nt: TGTGCCAGCTCACGGGGACTATCACAAGAGACCCAGTACTTC
abundance: once; v_gene: TRBV27; j_gene: TRBJ1-1; d_gene: NA; CDR3aa: CASSSSVYTEAFF; CDR3nt: TGTGCCAGCAGTTCGTCCGTCTACACTGAAGCTTTCTTT
abundance: NA; v_gene: TRBV3-1/TRBV3-2; j_gene: TRBJ1-4; d_gene: NA; CDR3aa: CASSQVEKLFF; CDR3nt: TGTGCCAGCAGCCAGGTTGAAAAACTGTTTTTT
abundance: NA; v_gene: TRBV7-9; j_gene: TRBJ2-3; d_gene: NA; CDR3aa: CASSRPGDADTQYF; CDR3nt: TGTGCCAGCAGCCGTCCCGGCGACGCAGATACGCAGTATTTT
abundance: few; v_gene: TRBV5-1; j_gene: TRBJ1-2; d_gene: NA; CDR3aa: CASSWSGGQRGYTF; CDR3nt: TGCGCCAGCAGCTGGAGTGGGGGGCAGAGAGGCTACACCTTC
abundance: NA; v_gene: TRBV7-2; j_gene: TRBJ2-4; d_gene: NA; CDR3aa: CASSLAGGADIQYF; CDR3nt: TGTGCCAGCAGCTTAGCGGGGGGTGCGGACATTCAGTACTTC
abundance: NA; v_gene: TRBV6-2/TRBV6-3; j_gene: TRBJ2-1; d_gene: NA; CDR3aa: CASSRNNNEQFF; CDR3nt: TGTGCCAGCAGTAGAAACAACAATGAGCAGTTCTTC
abundance: once; v_gene: TRBV15; j_gene: TRBJ1-1; d_gene: NA; CDR3aa: CATSRSQVAGTEAFF; CDR3nt: TGTGCCACCAGCAGATCCCAGGTAGCGGGCACTGAAGCTTTCTTT
abundance: NA; v_gene: TRBV7-3; j_gene: TRBJ1-1; d_gene: NA; CDR3aa: CASSPGTYTEAFF; CDR3nt: TGTGCCAGCAGCCCCGGGACTTACACTGAAGCTTTCTTT
abundance: NA; v_gene: TRBV2; j_gene: TRBJ2-5; d_gene: NA; CDR3aa: CASSEMGAETQYF; CDR3nt: TGTGCCAGCAGTGAAATGGGGGCCGAGACCCAGTACTTC
abundance: NA; v_gene: TRBV21-1; j_gene: TRBJ1-5; d_gene: NA; CDR3aa: CASRKRGRAGNQPQHF; CDR3nt: TGTGCCAGCAGAAAACGGGGACGGGCGGGGAATCAGCCCCAGCATTTT
abundance: few; v_gene: TRBV18; j_gene: TRBJ2-1; d_gene: NA; CDR3aa: CASSPLSQNNEQFF; CDR3nt: TGTGCCAGCTCACCACTGTCACAGAACAATGAGCAGTTCTTC
abundance: NA; v_gene: TRBV11-2; j_gene: TRBJ2-2; d_gene: NA; CDR3aa: CASTLGSREDTGELFF; CDR3nt: TGTGCCAGCACCTTAGGATCCAGGGAGGACACCGGGGAGCTGTTTTTT
abundance: NA; v_gene: TRBV29-1; j_gene: TRBJ1-1; d_gene: TRBD1; CDR3aa: CSVEDLGQLNTEAFF; CDR3nt: TGCAGCGTTGAAGACCTGGGACAGCTGAACACTGAAGCTTTCTTT
abundance: few; v_gene: TRBV4-1; j_gene: TRBJ1-1; d_gene: TRBD1; CDR3aa: CASSRQGGTNTEAFF; CDR3nt: TGCGCCAGCAGCCGACAGGGAGGGACGAACACTGAAGCTTTCTTT
abundance: NA; v_gene: TRBV27; j_gene: TRBJ2-6; d_gene: NA; CDR3aa: CASTRGGSGANVLTF; CDR3nt: TGTGCCAGCACCAGAGGTGGCTCTGGGGCCAACGTCCTGACTTTC
abundance: NA; v_gene: TRBV6-5; j_gene: TRBJ2-5; d_gene: NA; CDR3aa: CASSTTLQETQYF; CDR3nt: TGTGCCAGCAGTACGACCCTGCAAGAGACCCAGTACTTC
abundance: NA; v_gene: TRBV6-5; j_gene: TRBJ1-3; d_gene: TRBD1; CDR3aa: CASSYGGGQGQNTIYF; CDR3nt: TGTGCCAGCAGTTACGGGGGGGGACAGGGCCAAAACACCATATATTTT
abundance: NA; v_gene: TRBV5-5; j_gene: TRBJ2-1; d_gene: NA; CDR3aa: CASSFRSEQFF; CDR3nt: TGTGCCAGCAGCTTTCGGTCTGAGCAGTTCTTC
abundance: NA; v_gene: TRBV9; j_gene: TRBJ1-4; d_gene: NA; CDR3aa: CASSVGGATNEKLFF; CDR3nt: TGTGCCAGCAGCGTAGGGGGGGCAACTAATGAAAAACTGTTTTTT
abundance: NA; v_gene: TRBV10-3; j_gene: TRBJ2-5; d_gene: NA; CDR3aa: CAISDRGQPQETQYF; CDR3nt: TGTGCCATCAGTGACAGGGGCCAACCACAAGAGACCCAGTACTTC
abundance: once; v_gene: TRBV2; j_gene: TRBJ2-5; d_gene: NA; CDR3aa: CASSQGQETQYF; CDR3nt: TGTGCCAGCTCCCAGGGTCAAGAGACCCAGTACTTC
abundance: NA; v_gene: TRBV5-5; j_gene: TRBJ2-3; d_gene: TRBD1; CDR3aa: CASSLPGQRTQYF; CDR3nt: TGTGCCAGCAGCTTACCGGGACAGAGAACGCAGTATTTT
abundance: NA; v_gene: TRBV6-5; j_gene: TRBJ1-4; d_gene: NA; CDR3aa: CASSSQGEKLFF; CDR3nt: TGTGCCAGCAGTTCCCAGGGGGAAAAACTGTTTTTT
abundance: NA; v_gene: TRBV18; j_gene: TRBJ1-6; d_gene: NA; CDR3aa: CASSPSRDGYSPLHF; CDR3nt: TGTGCCAGCTCACCTTCTAGGGACGGATATTCACCCCTCCACTTT
abundance: NA; v_gene: TRBV4-3; j_gene: TRBJ1-6; d_gene: NA; CDR3aa: CASSQDGGNSPLHF; CDR3nt: TGCGCCAGCAGCCAAGATGGGGGTAATTCACCCCTCCACTTT
abundance: NA; v_gene: TRBV9; j_gene: TRBJ2-5; d_gene: NA; CDR3aa: CASSVNTGLRETQYF; CDR3nt: TGTGCCAGCAGCGTTAATACAGGGTTGAGGGAGACCCAGTACTTC
abundance: once; v_gene: TRBV4-1; j_gene: TRBJ1-2; d_gene: NA; CDR3aa: CASSQGLDYGYTF; CDR3nt: TGCGCCAGCAGCCAAGGGTTGGACTATGGCTACACCTTC
abundance: NA; v_gene: TRBV19; j_gene: TRBJ1-5; d_gene: NA; CDR3aa: CASAGARVDNQPQHF; CDR3nt: TGTGCCAGTGCAGGGGCCAGGGTTGACAATCAGCCCCAGCATTTT
abundance: NA; v_gene: TRBV9; j_gene: TRBJ2-4; d_gene: TRBD2; CDR3aa: CASSSGLAGATTLAKNIQYF; CDR3nt: TGTGCCAGCAGCTCGGGACTAGCGGGGGCTACGACTCTAGCCAAAAACATTCAGTACTTC
abundance: NA; v_gene: TRBV14; j_gene: TRBJ2-5; d_gene: NA; CDR3aa: CASSQDGVGNGVTQYF; CDR3nt: TGTGCCAGCAGCCAAGACGGGGTCGGTAACGGGGTGACCCAGTACTTC
abundance: NA; v_gene: TRBV30; j_gene: TRBJ2-3; d_gene: NA; CDR3aa: CAWSAVGGDTQYF; CDR3nt: TGTGCCTGGAGTGCTGTGGGGGGAGATACGCAGTATTTT
abundance: NA; v_gene: TRBV6-5; j_gene: TRBJ1-2; d_gene: NA; CDR3aa: CASSYRWGPYGYTF; CDR3nt: TGTGCCAGCAGTTACCGTTGGGGGCCCTATGGCTACACCTTC
abundance: NA; v_gene: TRBV5-1; j_gene: TRBJ2-5; d_gene: NA; CDR3aa: CASSPDIRETQYF; CDR3nt: TGCGCCAGCAGCCCGGACATTCGGGAGACCCAGTACTTC
abundance: NA; v_gene: TRBV10-2; j_gene: TRBJ1-6; d_gene: NA; CDR3aa: CASTRQRGRNHSPLHF; CDR3nt: TGCGCCAGCACTCGTCAACGTGGCCGGAATCATTCACCCCTCCACTTT
abundance: NA; v_gene: TRBV18; j_gene: TRBJ1-6; d_gene: NA; CDR3aa: CASSPELNSPLHF; CDR3nt: TGTGCCAGCTCACCGGAGCTGAATTCACCCCTCCACTTT
abundance: once; v_gene: TRBV18; j_gene: TRBJ1-3; d_gene: TRBD1; CDR3aa: CASSPGTGVMVGNTIYF; CDR3nt: TGTGCCAGCTCCCCCGGGACAGGGGTAATGGTTGGAAACACCATATATTTT
abundance: NA; v_gene: TRBV6-4; j_gene: TRBJ2-1; d_gene: NA; CDR3aa: CASTSNEGRGPYNEQFF; CDR3nt: TGTGCCAGCACTAGCAACGAAGGACGCGGCCCCTACAATGAGCAGTTCTTC
abundance: NA; v_gene: TRBV7-2; j_gene: TRBJ1-1; d_gene: NA; CDR3aa: CASSPQVGGHTEAFF; CDR3nt: TGTGCCAGCAGCCCCCAAGTTGGGGGGCACACTGAAGCTTTCTTT
abundance: NA; v_gene: TRBV10-3; j_gene: TRBJ2-3; d_gene: NA; CDR3aa: CAISESLATDTQYF; CDR3nt: TGTGCCATCAGTGAGTCCCTAGCGACAGATACGCAGTATTTT
abundance: once; v_gene: TRBV30; j_gene: TRBJ2-2; d_gene: TRBD2; CDR3aa: CAWIRGGNTGELFF; CDR3nt: TGTGCCTGGATTCGGGGGGGAAACACCGGGGAGCTGTTTTTT